The 20 T cell receptor beta chains in this list originate from one sample, sequenced in a study of cytomegalovirus exposure and HLA in healthy donors. Primers included in the PCR were 60 Vbeta and 13 Jbeta primers. Sequenced by immunoSEQ multiplex PCR; TCRdb stores in-frame clones only, minus some. The table has under 150,000 clones, over 60% seen once. Input material: PBMCs. These receptors originate from a woman aged 40 to 50 in good health and CMV-seronegative.

This chain uses TRBV6-5 with TRBJ2-7; 7 nucleotides align to TRBD2. Germline V gene data show CDR1 as MNHEY and CDR2 as SVGAGI. The CDR3 covers 15 residues. V shed 2 bases, J shed 3 bases, and the junction held 7 bases outside the gene matches. The CDR3 is CASSYQRLAGYEQYF. In DNA, the CDR3 is TGTGCCAGCAGTTACCAGAGACTAGCCGGCTACGAGCAGTACTTC.

Details on this clone: Other nucleotide sequences from this sample produce the same CDR3. The chain links TRBV28 to TRBJ1-2; D possibly corresponds to TRBD1 (6 bases). This CDR3 has 15 residues. V lost 2 bases and J 4 bases, leaving 14 bases between the germline ends. CDR1 and CDR2 (germline): MDHEN, SYDVKM. The CDR3 nucleotides read TGTGCCAGCAGTTTAGTGGCGGGGGGCGGCTATGGCTACACCTTC. It translates to CASSLVAGGGYGYTF.

This chain uses TRBV29-1 with TRBJ2-2; the match to TRBD2 covers 12 bases. The CDR3 covers 13 residues. V was clipped by 6 bases and J by 7 bases; unmatched bases: 3. Per the germline V gene, CDR1 is SQVTM and CDR2 is ANQGSEA. CDR3 DNA: TGCAGCGTAGGGACTAGCGGGCGCGGGGAGCTGTTTTTT. Amino acids: CSVGTSGRGELFF.

This rearrangement joins TRBV4-3 to TRBJ1-1; D gene ambiguous. CDR3 size: 13 residues. The germline gives CDR1 LGHNA, CDR2 YSLEER. Deletions cut 4 bases from V and 0 bases from J, with 6 bases between. As DNA, the CDR3 is TGCGCCAGCAGCCGAGATATGAACACTGAAGCTTTCTTT. Protein sequence: CASSRDMNTEAFF.

The gene calls are TRBV7-2 and TRBJ2-1; D remains unclear. The V and J ends lost 4 bases and 2 bases respectively, with 6 bases between them. Germline V gene lookup returns CDR1 SGHTA and CDR2 FQGNSA. This CDR3 spans 13 amino acids. DNA for the CDR3: TGTGCCAGCAGCTCTCAGGCCTACAATGAGCAGTTCTTC. Protein sequence: CASSSQAYNEQFF. The whole variable domain, filled in from reference TRBV7-2 and TRBJ2-1, reads GAGVSQSPSNKVTEKGKDVELRCDPISGHTALYWYRQSLGQGLEFLIYFQGNSAPDKSGLPSDRFSAERTGGSVSTLTIQRTQQEDSAVYLCASSSQAYNEQFFGPGTRLTVL.

This clone is judged medium-sized. This chain uses TRBV19 with TRBJ2-7; possibly TRBD2 for D (6 bases). Trimming took 0 bases from V and 6 from J, leaving 15 bases between them. Germline V lookup: CDR1 LNHDA, CDR2 SQIVND (reference sequence). This CDR3 is 15 amino acids long. The CDR3 spells CASSIDQGSGGEQYF. For the CDR3, the DNA is TGTGCCAGTAGTATAGATCAAGGGTCCGGGGGCGAGCAGTACTTC.

The rearrangement uses TRBV14 and TRBJ2-7; D is unresolved. Germline CDR1 is SGHDN and CDR2 is FVKESK. The CDR3 is made up of 11 amino acids. V gave up 3 bases and J gave up 3 bases, with 3 bases separating them. The CDR3 sequence: CASSHGYEQYF. For the CDR3, the DNA is TGTGCCAGCAGCCACGGCTACGAGCAGTACTTC.

The chain joins TRBV9 to TRBJ2-7, with 7 bases matching TRBD2. J gave up 2 bases and V 3 bases, and 8 bases lay outside the gene matches. In germline, CDR1 is SGDLS, CDR2 YYNGEE. The CDR3 is 15 amino acids. This CDR3 reads CASSGSSGPPYEQYF. The CDR3 DNA is TGTGCCAGCAGCGGCTCTAGCGGCCCCCCCTACGAGCAGTACTTC. The full variable domain, completed using reference TRBV9 and TRBJ2-7, is DSGVTQTPKHLITATGQRVTLRCSPRSGDLSVYWYQQSLDQGLQFLIQYYNGEERAKGNILERFSAQQFPDLHSELNLSSLELGDSALYFCASSGSSGPPYEQYFGPGTRLTVT.

With respect to this clone: One end of the junction does not line up with germline, which may come from a read error. J is TRBJ2-2 and V is TRBV18; 8 nucleotides agree with TRBD1. The CDR3 loop spans 20 amino acids. Per the germline V gene, CDR1 is KGHSH and CDR2 is LQKENI. The CDR3 here is CAGSRGPTGAHPTNTGELFF. The CDR3 coding sequence is TGTGCCGGCTCTAGGGGCCCGACAGGGGCCCACCCGACGAACACCGGGGAGCTGTTTTTT.

The rearrangement links TRBV9 to TRBJ2-5, with 15 bases identical to TRBD2. V trimming: 2 bases; J trimming: 1 base; junction bases outside the gene matches: 6. The CDR3 runs to 18 residues. CDR1 is SGDLS and CDR2 is YYNGEE in the germline V gene. In DNA form, the CDR3 reads TGTGCCAGCAGCGTGGGACTAGCGGGAGGCAGAGTCCAAGAGACCCAGTACTTC. Residues: CASSVGLAGGRVQETQYF. The full variable domain, its missing parts supplied by reference TRBV9 and TRBJ2-5, is DSGVTQTPKHLITATGQRVTLRCSPRSGDLSVYWYQQSLDQGLQFLIQYYNGEERAKGNILERFSAQQFPDLHSELNLSSLELGDSALYFCASSVGLAGGRVQETQYFGPGTRLLVL.

The chain couples TRBV18 to TRBJ1-4; 7 bases are a match to TRBD1. The ends lost 0 bases at V and 7 bases at J; junction bases unmatched: 8. Per the germline V gene, CDR1 is KGHSH and CDR2 is LQKENI. The length of the CDR3 is 16 residues. CDR3 residues: CASSPPVAGGREKLFF. In nucleotides, the CDR3 is TGTGCCAGCTCACCACCGGTGGCAGGGGGACGTGAAAAACTGTTTTTT.

The V call is TRBV18, the J call TRBJ2-7, with TRBD1 as a possible D gene (6 bases). This CDR3 is 12 amino acids long. V lost 0 bases and J lost 7, with 7 bases in between. Germline V gene sequence: CDR1 KGHSH, CDR2 LQKENI. CDR3 DNA sequence: TGTGCCAGCTCACCACCAGGGGGAGAGCAGTACTTC. It translates to CASSPPGGEQYF. The full variable domain, with the rest looked up from reference TRBV18 and TRBJ2-7, is NAGVMQNPRHLVRRRGQEARLRCSPMKGHSHVYWYRQLPEEGLKFMVYLQKENIIDESGMPKERFSAEFPKEGPSILRIQQVVRGDSAAYFCASSPPGGEQYFGPGTRLTVT.

The rearrangement joins TRBV9 to TRBJ2-5; D uncertain. Germline lookup yields CDR1 SGDLS and CDR2 YYNGEE. V lost 6 bases and J lost 1, with 13 bases in between. CDR3 length: 14 amino acids. The CDR3 spells CASNPLTAQETQYF. CDR3 in DNA: TGTGCCAGCAACCCTCTTACAGCCCAAGAGACCCAGTACTTC.

This chain links TRBV10-3 with TRBJ2-7; 11 bases match TRBD1. This CDR3 spans 15 amino acids. Germline V lookup: CDR1 ENHRY, CDR2 SYGVKD. The J segment lost 5 bases and the V segment lost 6 bases, leaving 9 bases of the junction unmatched. This CDR3 reads CAIRGGQGARDEQYF. The CDR3 DNA sequence: TGTGCCATCAGGGGTGGACAGGGGGCTCGCGACGAGCAGTACTTC.

The rearrangement links TRBV10-2 to TRBJ2-7, with TRBD2 identical over 9 bases. The trim removed 3 bases at V and 6 bases at J, leaving 0 bases unmatched. This CDR3 contains 12 residues. Per germline, CDR1 WSHSY and CDR2 SAAADI. CDR3 coding DNA: TGCGCCAGCAGTGAACTAGCGGGCGAGCAGTACTTC. It translates to CASSELAGEQYF.

This clone was found a few times. The chain recombines TRBV11-3 with TRBJ2-7; the D is unclear. With 0 bases removed from V and 3 bases from J, the gap between germline ends came to 6 bases. The V gene's germline CDR1 is SGHNT and CDR2 YENEEA. The CDR3 has 13 amino acids. The CDR3 DNA follows: TGTGCCAGCAGCTTAGACACTGGCTACGAGCAGTACTTC. This codes for CASSLDTGYEQYF.

In its sample, this clone was seen once. The chain uses TRBV5-4 and TRBJ1-4; 9 bases fit TRBD1. With 4 bases clipped from V and 7 bases from J, the junction kept 5 bases outside the gene matches. The CDR3 consists of 14 residues. Germline assignment: CDR1 SGHNT and CDR2 YYREEE (reference sequence). The CDR3 DNA reads as TGTGCCAGCAGCCTACAGGGGGCCACTGAAAAACTGTTTTTT. It codes for CASSLQGATEKLFF.

The chain employs TRBV7-9 and TRBJ2-7, with 11 bases identical to TRBD2. V was pared by 0 bases and J by 4 bases, with 2 bases of the junction left unmatched. The CDR3 extends over 15 amino acids. Germline V gives CDR1 SEHNR, CDR2 FQNEAQ (reference sequence). The CDR3 region has the DNA TGTGCCAGCAGCTTAGCTGGGACTAGCGGATACGAGCAGTACTTC. Its translation: CASSLAGTSGYEQYF.

This clone has just a few counts. The chain couples TRBV27 to TRBJ1-5; D gene ambiguous. This CDR3 has 13 amino acids. V lost 4 bases and J lost 7, with 11 bases in between. Germline assignment: CDR1 MNHEY and CDR2 SMNVEV (reference sequence). CDR3 residues: CASSSEPRQPQHF. The CDR3 DNA reads as TGTGCCAGCAGTTCCGAACCTCGGCAGCCCCAGCATTTT.

Notes on this clone: The junction shows a germline mismatch at one end, possibly a read error. This chain links TRBV7-9 with TRBJ1-1; D unclear. The CDR3 length is 13 residues. Germline CDR1 reads SEHNR; CDR2 reads FQNEAQ (reference sequence). This CDR3 is CSSSSYGRSEAFF. The CDR3 DNA reads TGTTCCAGCAGCTCATATGGTAGGAGTGAAGCTTTCTTT. The variable domain in full, completed from reference TRBV7-9 and TRBJ1-1, reads DTGVSQNPRHKITKRGQNVTFRCDPISEHNRLYWYRQTLGQGPEFLTYFQNEAQLEKSRLLSDRFSAERPKGSFSTLEIQRTEQGDSAMYLCSSSSYGRSEAFFGQGTRLTVV.